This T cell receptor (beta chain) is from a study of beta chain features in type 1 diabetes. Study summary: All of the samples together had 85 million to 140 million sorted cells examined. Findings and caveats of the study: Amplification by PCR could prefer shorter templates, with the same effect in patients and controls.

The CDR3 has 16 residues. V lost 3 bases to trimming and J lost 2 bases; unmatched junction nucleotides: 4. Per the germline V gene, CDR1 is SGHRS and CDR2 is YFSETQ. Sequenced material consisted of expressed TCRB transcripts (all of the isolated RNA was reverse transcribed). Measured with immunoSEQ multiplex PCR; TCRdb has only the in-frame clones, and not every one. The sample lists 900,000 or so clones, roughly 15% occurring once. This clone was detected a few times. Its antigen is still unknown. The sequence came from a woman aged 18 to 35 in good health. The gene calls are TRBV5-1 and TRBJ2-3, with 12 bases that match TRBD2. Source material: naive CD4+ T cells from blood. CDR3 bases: TGCGCCAGCAGCTCCCTAGCGGGAGGGTACACAGATACGCAGTATTTT. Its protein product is CASSSLAGGYTDTQYF.